A single sample gave rise to the 24 T cell receptor beta chains below, sequenced in a study of control samples from healthy donors and cancer patients. Assay: immunoSEQ multiplex PCR; the TCRdb copy retains only in-frame clones and omits some. The data contain around 120,000 clones, just under 95% of them singletons. The sequencing input was blood. The receptors stem from a man aged 30-40 years in good health.

V usage is TRBV30 and J usage is TRBJ2-2; 12 bases agree with TRBD2. The J segment lost 5 bases and the V segment lost 4 bases, leaving 2 bases of the junction unmatched. Germline V gives CDR1 GTSNPN, CDR2 SVGIG (reference sequence). The CDR3 totals 14 residues. The DNA for the CDR3 is TGTGCCTGGACAGGACTAGCGGGGACCGGGGAGCTGTTTTTT. Its translation: CAWTGLAGTGELFF.

The chain recombines TRBV6-4 with TRBJ1-1; 7 nucleotides match TRBD1. Germline V gene sequence: CDR1 MRHNA, CDR2 SNTAGT. Unmatched junction bases numbered 2, after V lost 3 bases and J lost 4 bases. The CDR3 sequence is 13 residues long. The CDR3 protein is CASSEGDSTEAFF. As DNA, the CDR3 is TGTGCCAGCAGTGAGGGGGACAGCACTGAAGCTTTCTTT.

The chain recombines TRBV7-8 with TRBJ1-1; D unresolved. CDR1 is SGHVS and CDR2 is FQNEAQ in the germline V gene. This CDR3 contains 14 residues. Trimming took off 5 bases at V and 0 bases at J, with 10 bases between the two ends. Here the CDR3 DNA reads TGTGCCAGCAGCCGAGGGATTCTGAACACTGAAGCTTTCTTT. Translated: CASSRGILNTEAFF. Full variable domain (remainder filled in from reference TRBV7-8 and TRBJ1-1): GAGVSQSPRYKVAKRGQDVALRCDPISGHVSLFWYQQALGQGPEFLTYFQNEAQLDKSGLPSDRFFAERPEGSVSTLKIQRTQQEDSAVYLCASSRGILNTEAFFGQGTRLTVV.

The CDR3 nucleotides are TGTGCCAGCAGCCAAGTAACCCATAGGGGCACCGGGGAGCTGTTTTTT. This gives the protein CASSQVTHRGTGELFF. The J gene is TRBJ2-2, the V gene TRBV4-2; a possible D gene is TRBD1 (5 bases). V was clipped by 1 base and J by 4 bases, with 13 bases between them. The CDR3 runs 16 residues. CDR1 LGHNA and CDR2 YNFKEQ come from the germline V gene.

The chain uses TRBV7-3 and TRBJ2-3; weak D call: TRBD1 (5 bases). The length of the CDR3 is 15 residues. In germline, CDR1 is SGHTA, CDR2 FQGTGA. V was cut by 2 bases and J by 2 bases, with 11 bases left in between. CDR3 coding DNA: TGTGCCAGCAGCTTAGTGGGGCTTCCCACAGATACGCAGTATTTT. Protein product: CASSLVGLPTDTQYF.

V and J are TRBV4-3 and TRBJ1-1; D is undetermined. The V end lost 8 bases, the J end lost 6 bases, and 19 bases lay between the germline ends. CDR1 is LGHNA and CDR2 is YSLEER in the germline V gene. The CDR3 contains 14 residues. Here the CDR3 DNA reads TGCGCCAGCTGTGGAGATCAGCTTTACCCTGAAGCTTTCTTT. Translation gives CASCGDQLYPEAFF.

This chain connects TRBV6-2 or TRBV6-3 to TRBJ2-2, with D maybe TRBD1 (6 bases). This CDR3 is 15 amino acids long. V was clipped by 6 bases and J by 6 bases, with 17 bases between them. The germline V gene encodes CDR1 MNHEY and CDR2 SVGEGT. The CDR3 bases are TGTGCCAGCAGCCACAGGGATCCGGGCGCCGGGGAGCTGTTTTTT. Translating gives CASSHRDPGAGELFF.

The chain carries TRBV6-4 and TRBJ1-2; D ambiguous. CDR3 size: 13 residues. Germline lookup yields CDR1 MRHNA and CDR2 SNTAGT. Trimming left V 2 bases short and J 1 base short, with 5 bases between. DNA of the CDR3: TGTGCCAGCAGTGACGGTTATAACTATGGCTACACCTTC. Its translation is CASSDGYNYGYTF.

The chain uses TRBV5-1 and TRBJ2-1; weak D call: TRBD1 (6 bases). CDR1 and CDR2 (germline): SGHRS, YFSETQ. V lost 5 bases, J lost 8 bases, and 20 bases lay in between. The CDR3 contains 15 residues. The CDR3 here is CASRPDSNRADEQFF. Here the CDR3 DNA reads TGCGCCAGCAGGCCGGATTCGAACAGGGCGGATGAGCAGTTCTTC.

The V call is TRBV6-6, the J call TRBJ2-7; D perhaps matches TRBD1 (5 bases). Germline CDR1 MNHNY, CDR2 SVGAGI (reference sequence). Trimming pared 6 bases from V and 5 bases from J, leaving 11 bases between. There are 12 residues in the CDR3. For the CDR3, the DNA is TGTGCCAGCAGCAGGGAATCCCACGAGCAGTACTTC. This translates into CASSRESHEQYF.

This chain uses TRBV7-9 with TRBJ1-3; 8 nucleotides line up with TRBD1. CDR1 is SEHNR and CDR2 is FQNEAQ in the germline V gene (reference sequence). The CDR3 consists of 16 residues. V lost 5 bases, J lost 3 bases, and 9 bases stayed unmatched. The CDR3 loop is CASSPAETGVGNTIYF. The CDR3 DNA follows: TGTGCCAGCAGCCCCGCGGAGACAGGGGTTGGAAACACCATATATTTT. The variable domain in full, completed from reference TRBV7-9 and TRBJ1-3, reads DTGVSQNPRHKITKRGQNVTFRCDPISEHNRLYWYRQTLGQGPEFLTYFQNEAQLEKSRLLSDRFSAERPKGSFSTLEIQRTEQGDSAMYLCASSPAETGVGNTIYFGEGSWLTVV.

This clone showed up just once. The chain recombines TRBV27 with TRBJ2-6, with D maybe TRBD2 (5 bases). Trimming shortened V by 7 bases and J by 0 bases, and 7 bases separated the two germline ends. CDR1 and CDR2 (germline): MNHEY, SMNVEV (reference sequence). The CDR3 has 14 amino acids. This chain's CDR3 is CASTGLSGANVLTF. The CDR3 DNA reads TGTGCCAGCACAGGACTCTCTGGGGCCAACGTCCTGACTTTC.

The gene calls are TRBV5-8 and TRBJ2-6; possible D gene TRBD1, 5 bases. V lost 4 bases and J 2 bases, leaving 16 bases between the germline ends. Germline CDR1 SGHTS, CDR2 YDEGEE. This CDR3 contains 17 residues. The CDR3 DNA reads TGTGCCAGCAGCCATGGCCAGGGTTCTCCTGGGGCCAACGTCCTGACTTTC. Its translation: CASSHGQGSPGANVLTF.

The rearrangement links TRBV29-1 to TRBJ1-1; D is unresolved. Germline assignment: CDR1 SQVTM and CDR2 ANQGSEA. V was cut by 6 bases and J by 0 bases, with 2 bases left in between. CDR3 length equals 10 residues. This CDR3 is CSVLNTEAFF. The CDR3 DNA is TGCAGCGTCCTGAACACTGAAGCTTTCTTT.

The CDR3 loop is CASSYHPGASGYTF. The CDR3 DNA follows: TGTGCCAGCAGTTACCACCCGGGGGCTTCCGGCTACACCTTC. The chain links TRBV6-2 or TRBV6-3 to TRBJ1-2; maybe TRBD1 (6 bases). The CDR3 consists of 14 residues. CDR1 is MNHEY, CDR2 SVGEGT, per germline. The V and J ends lost 2 bases and 8 bases respectively, with 15 bases between them.

The CDR3 DNA reads as TGTGCCAGCAGTAGACAGGGGGCACACAACACTGAAGCTTTCTTT. Translation gives CASSRQGAHNTEAFF. The chain links TRBV6-6 to TRBJ1-1; 10 bases map to TRBD1. After removal of 5 bases from V and 2 bases from J, the junction contained 5 bases not matched to a gene. The length of the CDR3 is 15 residues. From germline, CDR1 is MNHNY and CDR2 SVGAGI (reference sequence).

The chain combines TRBV27 with TRBJ2-7, with TRBD2 identical over 9 bases. The CDR3 has 15 amino acids. V lost 5 bases and J lost 3; bases outside the gene matches: 8. Germline-derived CDR1 and CDR2 are MNHEY and SMNVEV (reference sequence). The CDR3 loop is CASSLLSGGSYEQYF. The CDR3 DNA reads TGTGCCAGCAGTCTCCTGAGCGGGGGGAGCTACGAGCAGTACTTC.

This clone was seen just once. V usage is TRBV7-6 and J usage is TRBJ2-1; D gene uncertain. V lost 0 bases, J lost 4 bases, and 10 bases lay in between. Germline V lookup: CDR1 SGHVS, CDR2 FNYEAQ. This CDR3 is built from 15 residues. The CDR3 coding sequence is TGTGCCAGCAGCTTAGCTTATGACCCATACAATGAGCAGTTCTTC. Its protein product is CASSLAYDPYNEQFF.

This clone was detected only once. The chain couples TRBV12-3 or TRBV12-4 to TRBJ1-4, with D tentatively TRBD1 (5 bases). The CDR3 runs to 12 residues. V lost 6 bases and J lost 8, with 10 bases in between. As DNA, the CDR3 is TGTGCCAGCAGCCCAGGGAGAGAAAAACTGTTTTTT. It is translated as CASSPGREKLFF.

The V gene is TRBV28, the J gene TRBJ2-3, with a possible D match to TRBD1 (6 bases). The CDR3 spans 20 residues. V lost 5 bases to trimming and J lost 0 bases, with 27 bases between them. The germline V gene encodes CDR1 MDHEN and CDR2 SYDVKM. CDR3 region: CASSRLSLKTGHFSTDTQYF. The CDR3 nucleotides read TGTGCCAGCAGTCGCCTAAGCTTGAAGACAGGACATTTTAGCACAGATACGCAGTATTTT.

This chain connects TRBV5-1 to TRBJ2-1; D may be TRBD1 (6 bases). V was cut by 7 bases and J by 5 bases, with 13 bases left in between. The V gene's germline CDR1 is SGHRS and CDR2 YFSETQ. The CDR3 loop spans 13 amino acids. The CDR3 sequence is CASARDRNNEQFF. The CDR3 DNA reads as TGCGCCAGCGCCAGAGACAGGAACAATGAGCAGTTCTTC.

This clone turned up a few times. The genes are TRBV7-9 and TRBJ2-7, with D tentatively TRBD2 (5 bases). The germline V and J ends were trimmed by 3 bases and 4 bases, with 19 bases remaining between them. Germline lookup yields CDR1 SEHNR and CDR2 FQNEAQ (reference sequence). The CDR3 runs 16 residues. The CDR3 loop is CASSFLRANTTYEQYF. In nucleotides, the CDR3 is TGTGCCAGCAGCTTTTTGCGGGCAAATACCACGTACGAGCAGTACTTC.

This rearrangement joins TRBV20-1 to TRBJ1-4; no definite D call. Trimming cost V 3 bases and J 8 bases, with 13 bases left between them. The CDR3 is 13 amino acids. Germline V gene sequence: CDR1 DFQATT, CDR2 SNEGSKA (reference sequence). CDR3 DNA sequence: TGCAGTGCTAGTGAGAGGGTACGGGAAAAACTGTTTTTT. Protein sequence: CSASERVREKLFF.

The CDR3 DNA sequence: TGTGCCAGTAGTCAACAGGGTGGAAGCAATCAGCCCCAGCATTTT. Residues: CASSQQGGSNQPQHF. This chain connects TRBV19 to TRBJ1-5; D may be TRBD1 (6 bases). The CDR3 extends over 15 amino acids. Germline V CDR1 and CDR2: LNHDA, SQIVND (reference sequence). The V gene lost 5 bases and the J gene lost 1 base, with 12 bases spanning the gap. The whole variable domain, filled in from reference TRBV19 and TRBJ1-5, reads DGGITQSPKYLFRKEGQNVTLSCEQNLNHDAMYWYRQDPGQGLRLIYYSQIVNDFQKGDIAEGYSVSREKKESFPLTVTSAQKNPTAFYLCASSQQGGSNQPQHFGDGTRLSIL.